This entry concerns a single TCR beta chain. Generated by immunoSEQ multiplex PCR, the TCRdb table keeps only in-frame clones and is missing some. The sample has 80,000 to 100,000 clones, 88% seen once; the top ten hold around 2.1%. The sample comes from a study of blood T cell repertoires in COVID-19. About the research overall: The origin of the acute and convalescent COVID-19 samples was the United States, Italy and Spain. Nucleic acid was either cDNA or gDNA, and it came from T cells, B-cell-depleted T cells, or PBMCs.

Seattle's enrolled individuals joined amid active infection and were then monitored longitudinally. In germline, CDR1 is ENHRY, CDR2 SYGVKD. The ends were cut back, 3 bases at V and 2 bases at J, with 7 bases in the middle. This CDR3 region has 13 residues. The receptor comes from a man over 45 with COVID-19, enrolled during active disease. Sequencing was carried out using peripheral blood. V is TRBV10-3 and J is TRBJ2-5, with no clear D. The CDR3 sequence is CAISDAVQETQYF. The CDR3 DNA reads as TGTGCCATCAGTGATGCAGTACAAGAGACCCAGTACTTC.